The 27 T cell receptor beta chains below were found in one sample sequenced in a study of STAT3 mutations in large granular lymphocyte leukemia. Study results and limitations: In T-cell large granular lymphocyte leukemia, about half of patients showed multiple immunodominant subclonotypes.

These receptors are not linked to any known antigen. Only in-frame clones appear in the TCRdb table, and some are missing; sequencing was by immunoSEQ multiplex PCR. Among more than 15,000 clones, around 92% were seen once, and the ten largest hold over 40%. The sequenced material came from peripheral blood mononuclear cells. The receptor source for this set is a man in his fifties or sixties with T-cell large granular lymphocyte leukemia. Some clones in this sample may be carry-over from other donors' samples.

The chain combines TRBV18 with TRBJ2-7; TRBD1 matches 7 bases. The V and J ends lost 0 bases and 4 bases, in that order; junction bases with no gene match: 6. The CDR3 has 15 amino acids. The germline CDR1 and CDR2 sequences are KGHSH and LQKENI. This CDR3 reads CASSPPAGGFYEQYF. The CDR3 DNA follows: TGTGCCAGCTCACCACCGGCAGGGGGATTTTACGAGCAGTACTTC.

This clone was detected once. The V call is TRBV2, the J call TRBJ1-2; 7 bases match TRBD1. V lost 7 bases and J lost 2; bases outside the gene matches: 4. The CDR3 sequence is 13 residues long. Germline CDR1 reads SNHLY; CDR2 reads FYNNEI. CDR3 DNA sequence: TGTGCCAGCAAGAGGGACAGCAACTATGGCTACACCTTC. This translates into CASKRDSNYGYTF.

The CDR3 region has the DNA TGTGCTAGTGGTAAAGGACTAGCGGGAGTCGCAGATACGCAGTATTTT. This codes for CASGKGLAGVADTQYF. This chain connects TRBV12-5 to TRBJ2-3; 13 bases map to TRBD2. CDR1 is LGHNT and CDR2 is FRNRAP in the germline V gene. The CDR3 is made up of 16 amino acids. V dropped 5 bases and J dropped 4; count of bases not matched to a gene: 6.

This sequence joins TRBV7-9 and TRBJ2-2; 7 bases line up with TRBD1. This CDR3 is 14 amino acids long. CDR1 and CDR2 (germline): SEHNR, FQNEAQ (reference sequence). V lost 4 bases and J lost 4; bases outside the gene matches: 3. The DNA for the CDR3 is TGTGCCAGCAGCTACGGACAGGCCACCGGGGAGCTGTTTTTT. Translated, it gives CASSYGQATGELFF.

The chain employs TRBV4-1 and TRBJ1-5; tentative D call: TRBD1 (6 bases). CDR3 length equals 15 residues. Germline values: CDR1 MGHRA, CDR2 YSYEKL. The V end lost 1 base, the J end lost 4 bases, and 11 bases lay between the germline ends. The CDR3 DNA reads TGCGCCAGCAGCCAAGTTTGGGGGGCGAATCAGCCCCAGCATTTT. Translation: CASSQVWGANQPQHF.

This chain joins TRBV19 and TRBJ2-7, with 10 positions matching TRBD1. Germline CDR1 LNHDA, CDR2 SQIVND (reference sequence). Losses at the gene ends were 8 bases for V and 2 bases for J; bases not matched to a gene: 15. CDR3 length: 17 amino acids. CDR3 in DNA: TGTGCCAGTTCCGCGACAGGGGGCAATTTAGGACCCTACGAGCAGTACTTC. Its protein product is CASSATGGNLGPYEQYF. Based on the CDR3 plus reference TRBV19 and TRBJ2-7, the full variable domain is DGGITQSPKYLFRKEGQNVTLSCEQNLNHDAMYWYRQDPGQGLRLIYYSQIVNDFQKGDIAEGYSVSREKKESFPLTVTSAQKNPTAFYLCASSATGGNLGPYEQYFGPGTRLTVT.

This clone was detected only once. The rearrangement links TRBV6-6 to TRBJ1-1; D is unresolved. From germline, CDR1 is MNHNY and CDR2 SVGAGI (reference sequence). There are 16 residues in the CDR3. V was cut by 4 bases and J by 2 bases, with 17 bases left in between. The CDR3 reads CASSSAGAGGNTEAFF. CDR3 bases: TGTGCCAGCAGTTCCGCAGGCGCCGGAGGAAACACTGAAGCTTTCTTT.

This chain uses TRBV19 with TRBJ2-7, with D tentatively TRBD2 (6 bases). The V gene lost 3 bases and the J gene lost 3 bases, with 15 bases spanning the gap. Germline V lookup: CDR1 LNHDA, CDR2 SQIVND (reference sequence). This CDR3 is 15 amino acids long. The CDR3: CASSIRGTAFYEQYF. CDR3 in DNA: TGTGCCAGTAGTATTCGAGGGACTGCCTTCTACGAGCAGTACTTC.

The rearrangement joins TRBV7-2 to TRBJ2-3; D is possibly TRBD2 (5 bases). The V gene's germline CDR1 is SGHTA and CDR2 FQGNSA. This CDR3 is built from 14 residues. The germline V and J ends were trimmed by 3 bases and 0 bases, with 7 bases remaining between them. CDR3 in amino acids: CASSFAGSTDTQYF. The CDR3 nucleotides read TGTGCCAGCAGCTTCGCGGGCAGCACAGATACGCAGTATTTT. Full variable domain (rest looked up from reference TRBV7-2 and TRBJ2-3): GAGVSQSPSNKVTEKGKDVELRCDPISGHTALYWYRQSLGQGLEFLIYFQGNSAPDKSGLPSDRFSAERTGGSVSTLTIQRTQQEDSAVYLCASSFAGSTDTQYFGPGTRLTVL.

The rearrangement joins TRBV7-2 to TRBJ2-5; D is unclear. Germline CDR1 SGHTA, CDR2 FQGNSA. CDR3 size: 12 residues. Trimming took off 5 bases at V and 5 bases at J, with 9 bases between the two ends. The CDR3 here is CASSPSGETQYF. DNA of the CDR3: TGTGCCAGCAGCCCGTCCGGGGAGACCCAGTACTTC.

The rearrangement joins TRBV28 to TRBJ2-4; no clear D gene. Trimming left V 2 bases short and J 0 bases short, with 8 bases between. CDR3 length: 15 residues. Germline CDR1 and CDR2: MDHEN and SYDVKM. The CDR3 reads CASSLTGPAKNIQYF. CDR3 DNA sequence: TGTGCCAGCAGTTTAACGGGCCCAGCCAAAAACATTCAGTACTTC.

J is TRBJ2-7 and V is TRBV11-2; 8 bases line up with TRBD1. The CDR3 runs to 12 residues. CDR1 is SGHAT, CDR2 FQNNGV, per germline. J was trimmed by 7 bases and V by 5 bases; bases with no gene match: 4. CDR3 nucleotides: TGTGCCAGCAGCACGACAGGGGTGGAGCAGTACTTC. Residues: CASSTTGVEQYF.

The V gene is TRBV5-1, the J gene TRBJ1-1, with D possibly TRBD1 on 5 matching bases. The CDR3 consists of 13 residues. The V gene's germline CDR1 is SGHRS and CDR2 YFSETQ. The ends were cut back, 1 base at V and 1 base at J, with 5 bases in the middle. The CDR3 is CASSLTGNTEAFF. CDR3 nucleotide sequence: TGCGCCAGCAGCTTGACAGGGAACACTGAAGCTTTCTTT. Together with reference TRBV5-1 and TRBJ1-1, the CDR3 gives the full variable domain: KAGVTQTPRYLIKTRGQQVTLSCSPISGHRSVSWYQQTPGQGLQFLFEYFSETQRNKGNFPGRFSGRQFSNSRSEMNVSTLELGDSALYLCASSLTGNTEAFFGQGTRLTVV.

Only one count was recorded for this clone. The CDR3, as DNA: TGTGCCAGCAGTTTGTGGGCGAGCTCCTACGAGCAGTACTTC. Translating it yields CASSLWASSYEQYF. This chain links TRBV28 with TRBJ2-7; no definite D call. Germline CDR1 reads MDHEN; CDR2 reads SYDVKM. V lost 3 bases and J lost 0, with 9 bases in between. This CDR3 region has 14 residues.

The rearrangement links TRBV5-1 to TRBJ2-7, with D possibly matching TRBD2 (6 bases). Germline V gene sequence: CDR1 SGHRS, CDR2 YFSETQ. V lost 4 bases and J lost 4, with 9 bases in between. This CDR3 region has 12 residues. CDR3 sequence: CASSPEGYEQYF. In DNA form, the CDR3 reads TGCGCCAGCAGCCCGGAGGGTTACGAGCAGTACTTC.

The rearrangement joins TRBV7-2 to TRBJ1-5; D is unresolved. The germline gives CDR1 SGHTA, CDR2 FQGNSA. The CDR3 has 15 residues. V was pared by 1 base and J by 9 bases, with 16 bases between. CDR3 amino acids: CASSLGQAAGRPQHF. CDR3 DNA sequence: TGTGCCAGCAGCTTAGGTCAGGCTGCCGGGCGGCCCCAGCATTTT.

The genes are TRBV5-1 and TRBJ2-3; D is unclear. This CDR3 is 16 amino acids long. Trimming cost V 0 bases and J 0 bases, with 11 bases left between them. The germline V gene has CDR1 SGHRS and CDR2 YFSETQ. Here the CDR3 reads CASSLAGHLSTDTQYF. For the CDR3, the DNA is TGCGCCAGCAGCTTGGCCGGTCACTTAAGCACAGATACGCAGTATTTT.

In this sample, this clone turned up once. The genes are TRBV11-3 and TRBJ2-1; no clear D gene. Germline V CDR1 and CDR2: SGHNT, YENEEA. The V and J ends lost 4 bases and 8 bases respectively, with 12 bases between them. The CDR3 runs 13 residues. The CDR3 region is CASSSSPGHEQFF. The CDR3 DNA is TGTGCCAGCAGCTCCTCCCCCGGGCATGAGCAGTTCTTC.

The rearrangement uses TRBV2 and TRBJ1-2; D call uncertain. Per germline, CDR1 SNHLY and CDR2 FYNNEI. CDR3 size: 15 residues. V lost 3 bases, J lost 0 bases, and 11 bases lay in between. The CDR3 reads CASSDLLGANYGYTF. The CDR3 DNA reads as TGTGCCAGCAGTGACCTCCTGGGAGCTAACTATGGCTACACCTTC.

The V call is TRBV5-4, the J call TRBJ2-5, with 7 bases identical to TRBD1. This CDR3 comprises 17 residues. The V segment lost 2 bases and the J segment 4 bases; nucleotides outside the gene matches: 14. Germline-derived CDR1 and CDR2 are SGHNT and YYREEE (reference sequence). The CDR3 bases are TGTGCCAGCAGCTTAGAAGGGGGCATCCTGGGGAGAGAGACCCAGTACTTC. This encodes CASSLEGGILGRETQYF.

This rearrangement joins TRBV5-4 to TRBJ1-1, with TRBD1 as a possible D gene (5 bases). Germline-derived CDR1 and CDR2 are SGHNT and YYREEE (reference sequence). CDR3 length: 14 residues. Between the trimmed V and J ends, which lost 1 base and 3 bases, there was a span of 10 bases. CDR3 sequence (DNA): TGTGCCAGCAGCTTGCCAATGACAGACACTGAAGCTTTCTTT. Protein sequence: CASSLPMTDTEAFF. The entire variable domain, with the rest obtained from reference TRBV5-4 and TRBJ1-1, is as follows: ETGVTQSPTHLIKTRGQQVTLRCSSQSGHNTVSWYQQALGQGPQFIFQYYREEENGRGNFPPRFSGLQFPNYSSELNVNALELDDSALYLCASSLPMTDTEAFFGQGTRLTVV.

The chain links TRBV19 to TRBJ2-2; a weak D match, TRBD2 (6 bases). There are 14 residues in the CDR3. From germline, CDR1 is LNHDA and CDR2 SQIVND (reference sequence). V was trimmed by 1 base and J by 5 bases, leaving 8 bases between them. This chain's CDR3 is CASSIAGSTGELFF. CDR3 coding DNA: TGTGCCAGTAGTATAGCCGGGAGTACCGGGGAGCTGTTTTTT.

This chain connects TRBV2 to TRBJ2-5; D gene uncertain. CDR1 and CDR2 (germline): SNHLY, FYNNEI. The CDR3 is 12 residues long. V shed 4 bases and J shed 5 bases, with 8 bases lying between them. The CDR3 coding sequence is TGTGCCAGCAGTGTAAACCGGGAGACCCAGTACTTC. Protein sequence: CASSVNRETQYF.

The J gene is TRBJ2-7, the V gene TRBV5-4, with 9 positions matching TRBD1. Germline V lookup: CDR1 SGHNT, CDR2 YYREEE (reference sequence). CDR3 length: 14 amino acids. The ends lost 0 bases at V and 2 bases at J; junction bases unmatched: 0. CDR3 region: CASSLGDRAYEQYF. Written as DNA, the CDR3 is TGTGCCAGCAGCTTGGGGGACAGGGCCTACGAGCAGTACTTC.

The chain couples TRBV7-9 to TRBJ1-2; D unresolved. Looked up from germline, CDR1 is SEHNR and CDR2 is FQNEAQ (reference sequence). V lost 5 bases, J lost 2 bases, and 9 bases lay in between. The CDR3 covers 13 residues. For the CDR3, the DNA is TGTGCCAGCAGCCCGGACGGAAACTATGGCTACACCTTC. Translating it yields CASSPDGNYGYTF.

This rearrangement joins TRBV11-3 to TRBJ2-3, with a possible D match to TRBD1 (5 bases). Trimming stripped 1 base from V and 2 bases from J, with 13 bases between. Germline CDR1 and CDR2: SGHNT and YENEEA. The CDR3 is 16 amino acids. CDR3 sequence (DNA): TGTGCCAGCAGCTTAGGGGGCCTCGGTGACACAGATACGCAGTATTTT. It is translated as CASSLGGLGDTDTQYF.

V and J are TRBV19 and TRBJ1-5; a possible D gene is TRBD1 (6 bases). This CDR3 region has 14 residues. Germline CDR1 and CDR2: LNHDA and SQIVND (reference sequence). Deletions cut 3 bases from V and 4 bases from J, with 10 bases between. The CDR3 protein is CASSISGENQPQHF. Written as DNA, the CDR3 is TGTGCCAGTAGTATTTCAGGGGAAAATCAGCCCCAGCATTTT.